This T cell receptor (beta chain) was captured in a study of blood T cell repertoires in COVID-19. On the study more broadly: Samples of COVID-19 (acute and convalescent) were obtained from the United States, Italy and Spain. Sources were T cells, B-cell-depleted T cells, or PBMCs; the material itself was cDNA or gDNA.

Study processing details: For nucleated cells, counts were estimated from reference gene primer amplification. Data came from immunoSEQ multiplex PCR; TCRdb stores just in-frame clones and leaves some out. V and J calls and clone size are given by that table; D and trimming were obtained from the DNA. The sample includes fewer than 300,000 clones, 85% of them seen just once. This TCR came from a man aged 45-65 years with active or convalescent COVID-19. Sequences were obtained from peripheral blood.

The CDR3 DNA follows: TGTGCCAGCAGCGCACTAGCGGGCCAGTACAATGAGCAGTTCTTC. Translation: CASSALAGQYNEQFF. The chain recombines TRBV9 with TRBJ2-1; TRBD2 matches 9 bases. There are 15 residues in the CDR3. Germline V gene data show CDR1 as SGDLS and CDR2 as YYNGEE. V lost 3 bases, J lost 4 bases, and 5 bases stayed unmatched. Complete variable domain (other parts from reference TRBV9 and TRBJ2-1): DSGVTQTPKHLITATGQRVTLRCSPRSGDLSVYWYQQSLDQGLQFLIQYYNGEERAKGNILERFSAQQFPDLHSELNLSSLELGDSALYFCASSALAGQYNEQFFGPGTRLTVL.